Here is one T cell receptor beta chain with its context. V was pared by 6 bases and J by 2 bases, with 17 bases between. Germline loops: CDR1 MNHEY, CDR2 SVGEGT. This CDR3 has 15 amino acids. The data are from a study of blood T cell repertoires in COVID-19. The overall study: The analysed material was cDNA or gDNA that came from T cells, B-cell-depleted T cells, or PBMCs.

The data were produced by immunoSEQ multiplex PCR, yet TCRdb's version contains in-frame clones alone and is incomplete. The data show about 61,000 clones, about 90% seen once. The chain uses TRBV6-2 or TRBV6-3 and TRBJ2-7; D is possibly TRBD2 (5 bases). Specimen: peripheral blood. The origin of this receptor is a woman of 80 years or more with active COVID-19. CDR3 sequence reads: CASSTRVESAYEQYF. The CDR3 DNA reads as TGTGCCAGCAGCACTAGGGTGGAGTCCGCCTACGAGCAGTACTTC.